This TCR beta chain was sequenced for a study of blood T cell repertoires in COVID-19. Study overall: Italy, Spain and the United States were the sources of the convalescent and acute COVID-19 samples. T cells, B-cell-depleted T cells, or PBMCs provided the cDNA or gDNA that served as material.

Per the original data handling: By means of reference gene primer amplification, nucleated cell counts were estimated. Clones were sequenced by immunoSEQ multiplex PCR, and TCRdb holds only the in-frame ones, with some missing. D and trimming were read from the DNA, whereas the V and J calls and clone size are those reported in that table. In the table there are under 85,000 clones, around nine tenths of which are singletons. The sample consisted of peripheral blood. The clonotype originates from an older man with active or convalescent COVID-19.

CDR3: CASSPEGLAGVAQYF. In DNA form, the CDR3 reads TGTGCCAGCAGCCCTGAGGGACTAGCGGGAGTGGCGCAGTATTTT. The V gene is TRBV7-9, the J gene TRBJ2-3; 14 bases match TRBD2. CDR1 and CDR2 from the germline V gene are SEHNR and FQNEAQ (reference sequence). The CDR3 length is 15 residues. V dropped 5 bases and J dropped 10; count of bases not matched to a gene: 8.